Following are 3 T cell receptor beta chains from one sample sequenced in a study of stem cell transplantation in POMP-related autoinflammatory disease. TCRdb keeps only in-frame clones here, not all; method: immunoSEQ multiplex PCR. The sample contains some 69,000 clones, around 90% of which appear only once. Specimen: CD4+ T cells from PBMCs, collected after stem cell transplantation. The source is a human patient with POMP-related autoinflammation and immune dysregulation (PRAID). Some T cells here may be from the graft donor.

The J gene is TRBJ1-5, the V gene TRBV24-1, with 7 bases that match TRBD1. The germline V gene encodes CDR1 KGHDR and CDR2 SFDVKD. This CDR3 region has 17 residues. J was trimmed by 1 base and V by 3 bases; bases with no gene match: 8. In DNA, the CDR3 is TGTGCCACCAGTGATCCAAACAGGGGAGAGAGCAATCAGCCCCAGCATTTT. The encoded protein is CATSDPNRGESNQPQHF.

This clone was counted once. V gene TRBV5-1 combines with J gene TRBJ1-1; D is perhaps TRBD1 (6 bases). CDR1 and CDR2 (germline): SGHRS, YFSETQ. The CDR3 contains 14 residues. V was pared by 4 bases and J by 4 bases, with 14 bases between. The CDR3 bases are TGCGCCAGCAGCCCACAGGGAAGGAGCACTGAAGCTTTCTTT. Its translation: CASSPQGRSTEAFF.

The genes are TRBV2 and TRBJ1-5; no firm D call. V gave up 7 bases and J gave up 9 bases, with 19 bases separating them. The CDR3 spans 14 residues. The germline CDR1 and CDR2 sequences are SNHLY and FYNNEI. The CDR3 sequence: CASMKDPIIAPQHF. CDR3 DNA: TGTGCCAGCATGAAAGACCCGATCATAGCGCCCCAGCATTTT. The full variable domain, rest sourced from reference TRBV2 and TRBJ1-5, is EPEVTQTPSHQVTQMGQEVILRCVPISNHLYFYWYRQILGQKVEFLVSFYNNEISEKSEIFDDQFSVERPDGSNFTLKIRSTKLEDSAMYFCASMKDPIIAPQHFGDGTRLSIL.